Included here is one T cell receptor beta chain sequence, with context. The sample comes from a study of CD8 T cells in Susac syndrome. Trimming took off 0 bases at V and 5 bases at J, with 8 bases between the two ends. This CDR3 comprises 14 residues. Germline values: CDR1 GTSNPN, CDR2 SVGIG (reference sequence). cDNA came from roughly 0.47 to 1 ug RNA primed by random hexamers. TCRdb re-called the immunoSEQ multiplex PCR reads through MiXCR, storing one row per CDR3 protein. The table lists some 100,000 distinct CDR3 sequences, about 96% of them singletons. This TCR was sampled from a human donor in good health. The V and J genes are TRBV30 and TRBJ1-6; D may be TRBD1 (6 bases). The sample consisted of CD4+ T cells from PBMCs. CDR3 amino acids: CAWSVTGNNSPLHF. CDR3 bases: TGTGCCTGGAGTGTAACAGGGAATAATTCACCCCTCCACTTT.